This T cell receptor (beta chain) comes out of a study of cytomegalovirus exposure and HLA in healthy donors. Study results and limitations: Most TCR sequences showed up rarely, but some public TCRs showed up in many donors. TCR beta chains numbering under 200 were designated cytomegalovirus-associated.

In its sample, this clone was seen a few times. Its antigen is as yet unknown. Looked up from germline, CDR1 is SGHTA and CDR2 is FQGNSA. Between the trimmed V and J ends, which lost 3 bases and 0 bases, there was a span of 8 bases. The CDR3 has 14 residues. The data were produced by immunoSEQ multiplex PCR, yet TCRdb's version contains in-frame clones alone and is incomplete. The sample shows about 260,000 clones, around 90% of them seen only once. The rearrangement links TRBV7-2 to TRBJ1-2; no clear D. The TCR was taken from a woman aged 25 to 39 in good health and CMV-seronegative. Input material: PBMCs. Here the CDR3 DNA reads TGTGCCAGCAGCTTTGGCGGGGCTAACTATGGCTACACCTTC. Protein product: CASSFGGANYGYTF.